Listed here are 26 T cell receptor delta chains from one sample, sequenced in a study of γδ T cells in repeated Plasmodium falciparum infection. TCRdb redid clone calling on the multiplex PCR reads using CATT. Of 80,000 to 95,000 delta-chain clones in the sample, 1.4% are singletons; the top ten hold just under 9%. Flow sorting of PBMC yielded separate Vgamma9/Vdelta2+ and Vdelta2-negative gammadelta T cell populations for bulk repertoire analysis. Sequencing was carried out using gamma-delta T cells from blood. These TCRs come from a pool of human donors (malaria-infected and uninfected, not separated).

This clone rates as medium-sized. The identical CDR3 is also encoded by other nucleotide sequences in the sample. The chain uses TRDV2 and TRDJ1; D gene ambiguous. Looked up from germline, CDR1 is GEAIGNYY and CDR2 is EKD. The CDR3 spans 16 residues. Trimming left V 0 bases short and J 0 bases short, with 13 bases between. The CDR3 coding sequence is TGTGCCTGTGACACCGGAGGTTCCCGGTACACCGATAAACTCATCTTT. Amino acid sequence: CACDTGGSRYTDKLIF.

This clone was counted only a few times. It differs at one base from a far larger clone, so likely a read error. Within the sample, other DNA sequences also encode this same CDR3. The genes are TRDV2 and TRDJ1; 12 bases line up with TRDD3. The J gene, not given by TCRdb, was assigned here from a germline match of the nucleotide sequence. Per the germline V gene, CDR1 is GEAIGNYY and CDR2 is EKD. The CDR3 spans 19 residues. This CDR3 is CACDTTPVLGDTATDKLIF. The CDR3 region has the DNA TGTGCCTGCGACACCACTCCCGTACTGGGGGATACTGCCACCGATAAACTCATCTTT.

This clone was seen only a few times. A far larger clone is off by one base, so a read error is likely. This same CDR3 is encoded by further DNA sequences in the sample. This sequence joins TRDV2 and TRDJ1, with D perhaps matching TRDD3 (5 bases). Here the J gene came from matching the DNA to germline, since TCRdb omits it. This CDR3 region has 18 residues. Germline V gene data show CDR1 as GEAIGNYY and CDR2 as EKD. The CDR3 loop reads CACDTVEGKRLYTDKLIF. The CDR3 DNA reads as TGTGCCTGTGACACGGTTGAGGGGAAACGCCTTTACACCGACAAACTCATCTTT.

This clone was found a few times. The protein recorded in TCRdb matches a much larger clone and deviates from this DNA's translation at residue 21, suggesting a read error; the protein here is obtained by translating the DNA. No J gene call was made, and the V gene is TRDV1. CDR3 length: 23 amino acids. Germline lookup yields CDR1 TSWWSYY and CDR2 QGS. In DNA form, the CDR3 reads TGTGCTCTTGGGAACGTTGTCTTTCCCCCTCTCGTCCTCCAAATACTGACCACCGATAAACCCATCTTT. Its translation is CALGNVVFPPLVLQILTTDKPIF.

To note about this clone: A far larger clone is a single base away, which makes a read error likely. The sample holds other DNA sequences that translate to the same CDR3. The gene calls are TRDV1 and TRDJ1; TRDD2 matches 7 bases. The J gene was missing in TCRdb and was found by matching the end of the DNA to germline. From germline, CDR1 is TSWWSYY and CDR2 QGS. The CDR3 is 23 amino acids. J was trimmed by 4 bases and V by 3 bases; bases with no gene match: 32. CDR3 amino acids: CALGDFRYSGSYVVGYYVDKLIF. The CDR3 DNA reads as TGTGCTCTTGGGGACTTTCGGTATTCGGGTTCCTACGTAGTGGGGTATTATGTCGATAAACTCATCTTT.

Comments on this clone: The protein recorded in TCRdb matches a much larger clone and deviates from this DNA's translation at residue 10, suggesting a read error; the protein here is obtained by translating the DNA. V gene TRDV1 combines with J gene TRDJ1; D not resolved. Deletions cut 2 bases from V and 0 bases from J, with 13 bases between. Germline CDR1 is TSWWSYY and CDR2 is QGS. CDR3 length: 16 residues. The CDR3 nucleotides read TGTGCTCTTGGGGAAATGCCCATCCTGGACACCGATAAACTCATCTTT. Its translation is CALGEMPILDTDKLIF.

Details on this clone: The TCRdb protein, from a much larger clone, departs from this DNA's translation at residue 16, likely by read error; the protein shown derives from the DNA. The V and J genes are TRDV1 and TRDJ1, with a possible D match to TRDD3 (6 bases). Germline matching of the DNA provided the J gene here, since TCRdb leaves it blank. Germline assignment: CDR1 TSWWSYY and CDR2 QGS. CDR3 length equals 23 residues. Trimming removed 0 bases from V and 0 bases from J, with 32 bases in between. In DNA form, the CDR3 reads TGTGCTCTTGGGGAACTTAGGCGTGGCCCTACGCCTTGGTGGGGGGTACACACCGATAAACTCATCTTT. Its protein product is CALGELRRGPTPWWGVHTDKLIF.

On this clone: For this DNA, TCRdb reports the protein of a much larger clone, which diverges at residue 8, most likely from a read error; the protein presented here is translated directly from the DNA. The gene calls are TRDV2 and TRDJ1, with D possibly TRDD3 on 5 matching bases. TCRdb lists no J gene, so it was determined here by aligning the DNA to germline. Germline CDR1 reads GEAIGNYY; CDR2 reads EKD. There are 16 residues in the CDR3. The V gene lost 4 bases and the J gene lost 5 bases, with 22 bases spanning the gap. The CDR3 DNA sequence: TGTGCCTGTGAGAAGATGGGGTATACCCTGAAGGATAAACTCATCTTT. Its translation: CACEKMGYTLKDKLIF.

Concerning this clone itself: This DNA translates differently at residue 15 from the TCRdb protein, which is that of a much larger clone; a read error is likely, and the protein shown is the DNA's own translation. V usage is TRDV1 and J usage is TRDJ1; perhaps TRDD3 as D (6 bases). No J gene was available from TCRdb, and it was assigned here by a germline match of the DNA. CDR1 is TSWWSYY, CDR2 QGS, per germline. The CDR3 runs to 19 residues. The CDR3 DNA is TGTGCTCTTGGGGTTGCGATACGTAAAACCAACCCGTACACCAATAAACTCATCTTT. Encoded protein: CALGVAIRKTNPYTNKLIF.

This clone has a handful of counts. A far larger clone is just one base off, so this is likely a read error. The sample has other DNA sequences that encode this CDR3 too. This rearrangement joins TRDV2 to TRDJ1, with D hard to call. Trimming stripped 0 bases from V and 0 bases from J, with 13 bases between. The CDR3 sequence is 16 residues long. Germline CDR1 and CDR2: GEAIGNYY and EKD. CDR3 sequence (DNA): TGTGCCTGTGACACCGAGGGAATTTCGTACACCGATAAACTCATCTTT. This gives the protein CACDTEGISYTDKLIF.

Comments on this clone: The protein held in TCRdb is that of a much larger clone and does not match this DNA's translation at residue 5, likely because of a read error; the protein shown is translated from the DNA. This sequence joins TRDV2 and TRDJ2, with TRDD3 as a possible D gene (5 bases). Trimming removed 3 bases from V and 3 bases from J, with 13 bases in between. Per germline, CDR1 GEAIGNYY and CDR2 EKD. The CDR3 covers 15 residues. CDR3: CACDAVGSMTAQLFF. CDR3 in DNA: TGTGCCTGTGACGCCGTGGGATCTATGACAGCACAACTCTTCTTT.

Comments on this clone: A far larger clone is off by one base, so a read error is likely. This sample includes further DNA sequences coding for the same CDR3. The rearrangement uses TRDV1 and TRDJ1, with D unresolved. TCRdb does not report a J gene; here it was assigned by matching the DNA to germline references. From germline, CDR1 is TSWWSYY and CDR2 QGS. Trimming shortened V by 2 bases and J by 2 bases, and 15 bases separated the two germline ends. CDR3 length: 16 amino acids. The CDR3 bases are TGTGCTCTTGGGGAATCACCCTCTTCGTCTACCGATAAACTCATCTTT. Protein: CALGESPSSSTDKLIF.

Ten or more counts support this clone. TCRdb's protein for this DNA is that of a much larger clone and differs from the translation at residue 4, likely a read error; the protein shown is the DNA translation. CDR3 loop: CACGALTTLRPADKLIF. The CDR3 DNA reads as TGTGCCTGTGGCGCGTTAACTACTCTGCGCCCGGCCGATAAACTCATCTTT. The chain couples TRDV2 to TRDJ1; D remains ambiguous. No J segment appears in TCRdb, so it was assigned here by matching the sequence to germline. CDR3 length: 17 amino acids. The V end was cut by 5 bases, the J end by 3 bases, with 24 bases between. CDR1 is GEAIGNYY, CDR2 EKD, per germline.

Regarding this clone: The protein TCRdb gives is from a much larger clone and does not agree with this DNA's translation at residue 7, likely a read error; the protein shown here comes from the DNA. V gene TRDV1 combines with J gene TRDJ1; weak D call: TRDD3 (5 bases). The J gene, missing from TCRdb, was assigned here through DNA to germline matching. The CDR3 extends over 21 amino acids. Trimming cost V 1 base and J 1 base, with 28 bases left between them. CDR1 is TSWWSYY and CDR2 is QGS in the germline V gene. Here the CDR3 DNA reads TGTGCTCTTGGGGAACCCCGAAGACATTCCGAGAGGGTATACGCCACCGATAAACTCATCTTT. This sequence encodes CALGEPRRHSERVYATDKLIF.

The rearrangement links TRDV2 to TRDJ1; 13 positions agree with TRDD3. The J gene, absent from TCRdb, was called here by matching the DNA to germline. The CDR3 loop spans 20 amino acids. V lost 3 bases, J lost 2 bases, and 17 bases stayed unmatched. Germline V CDR1 and CDR2: GEAIGNYY, EKD. The CDR3 spells CACDLLGDTHGRAGTDKLIF. The CDR3, as DNA: TGTGCCTGTGACCTACTGGGGGATACGCATGGCAGGGCCGGAACCGATAAACTCATCTTT.

Concerning this clone: The protein that TCRdb holds for this DNA derives from a much larger clone and differs from the translated DNA at residue 6, which likely indicates a read error; the protein shown here is translated from the DNA. The V gene is TRDV2, the J gene TRDJ3, with 12 bases identical to TRDD3. With 2 bases clipped from V and 0 bases from J, the junction kept 4 bases outside the gene matches. Germline CDR1 is GEAIGNYY and CDR2 is EKD. The CDR3 spans 19 residues. For the CDR3, the DNA is TGTGCCTGTGACAAGTGCTGGGGGATACGCTCCTGGGACACCCGACAGATGTTTTTC. Its protein is CACDKCWGIRSWDTRQMFF.

This clone was seen a few times. The amino acid sequence in TCRdb belongs to a much larger clone and departs from this DNA's translation at residue 13, likely a sequencing read error; the sequence shown is translated from the DNA. This sequence joins TRDV2 and TRDJ1; TRDD3 matches 12 bases. No J segment appears in TCRdb, so it was assigned here by matching the sequence to germline. The CDR3 loop spans 19 amino acids. Trimming cost V 3 bases and J 1 base; bases outside gene matches: 14. Germline CDR1 GEAIGNYY, CDR2 EKD. CDR3 in DNA: TGTGCCTGTGACTCATTACTGGGGGATACTGGTTCGTGCACCGATAAACTCATCTTT. Protein sequence: CACDSLLGDTGSCTDKLIF.

This clone showed up just a few times. For this DNA, TCRdb reports the protein of a much larger clone, which diverges at residue 7, most likely from a read error; the protein presented here is translated directly from the DNA. CDR3 region: CALGELEVLSTWGEYTDKLIF. The CDR3 region has the DNA TGTGCTCTTGGGGAACTGGAAGTTCTGTCCACCTGGGGGGAATACACCGATAAACTCATCTTT. The J gene is TRDJ1, the V gene TRDV1; 7 nucleotides match TRDD3. The J gene, missing from TCRdb, was assigned here through DNA to germline matching. CDR1 TSWWSYY and CDR2 QGS come from the germline V gene. The CDR3 extends over 21 amino acids. V shed 0 bases and J 0 bases; nucleotides not matched to a gene: 19.

This clone was detected only a few times. The protein held in TCRdb is that of a much larger clone and does not match this DNA's translation at residue 4, likely because of a read error; the protein shown is translated from the DNA. The V call is TRDV2, the J call TRDJ1, with D tentatively TRDD3 (6 bases). TCRdb records no J gene; here it was assigned by comparing the DNA to germline. CDR3 length equals 15 residues. Germline CDR1 GEAIGNYY, CDR2 EKD. CDR3 nucleotide sequence: TGTGCCTGTGGCACCGGGGGACTGGGTATCGATAAACTCATCTTT. It yields the protein CACGTGGLGIDKLIF.

This clone was picked up a small number of times. This sequence is one base from a far larger clone and is likely a read error. Other DNA variants within this sample encode the same CDR3. The chain employs TRDV2 and TRDJ1; 7 nucleotides match TRDD3. The J gene comes from matching the DNA to germline here; TCRdb lacks it. Germline CDR1 and CDR2: GEAIGNYY and EKD. CDR3 length equals 16 residues. The J segment lost 2 bases and the V segment lost 1 base, leaving 9 bases of the junction unmatched. As DNA, the CDR3 is TGTGCCTGTGACACTCGTACTGGGGATCGGACCGATAAACTCATCTTT. This translates into CACDTRTGDRTDKLIF.

This clone was observed a handful of times. TCRdb assigns this DNA the protein of a much larger clone, which departs from its translation at residue 8; this likely reflects a read error, and the protein shown comes from translating the DNA. This chain joins TRDV2 and TRDJ1; 10 bases map to TRDD3. Matching the DNA to germline supplied the J gene, which TCRdb does not give. In germline, CDR1 is GEAIGNYY, CDR2 EKD. CDR3 size: 17 residues. With V trimmed by 1 base and J by 9 bases, 16 bases remained unmatched. The CDR3 is CACDTPWGGIRASELIF. CDR3 nucleotides: TGTGCCTGTGACACTCCTTGGGGGGGGATACGTGCTTCGGAACTCATCTTT.

About this clone: The protein recorded in TCRdb matches a much larger clone and deviates from this DNA's translation at residue 3, suggesting a read error; the protein here is obtained by translating the DNA. The chain links TRDV1 to TRDJ1; D perhaps matches TRDD1 (5 bases). CDR1 is TSWWSYY and CDR2 is QGS in the germline V gene. The length of the CDR3 is 16 residues. CDR3 bases: TGTGCTCATGTGGAAATCAGAACGTACATCACCTATAAACTCATCTTT. Translation gives CAHVEIRTYITYKLIF.

This clone came up many times. This chain links TRDV1 with TRDJ1; maybe TRDD3 (6 bases). The CDR3 contains 20 residues. Germline CDR1 is TSWWSYY and CDR2 is QGS. Trimming took 5 bases from V and 0 from J, leaving 28 bases between them. The CDR3 sequence: CALGNPMEVLTGDHTDKLIF. Written as DNA, the CDR3 is TGTGCTCTTGGGAACCCCATGGAAGTCCTTACGGGGGACCACACCGATAAACTCATCTTT.

As regards this clone: The protein that TCRdb holds for this DNA derives from a much larger clone and differs from the translated DNA at residue 14, which likely indicates a read error; the protein shown here is translated from the DNA. The V gene corresponds to TRDV2; no J gene was called; the table's D call of TRDD3 was not tested on the DNA. CDR3 length: 16 residues. Germline V gives CDR1 GEAIGNYY, CDR2 EKD. CDR3 DNA sequence: TGTGCCTGTGACACCGTCGGGGGTTCCCTGCCCGATAAACACATCTTT. Its protein is CACDTVGGSLPDKHIF.

With regard to this clone: This likely came from a read error, as a far larger clone is one base away. The sample has other DNA sequences that encode this CDR3 too. The V and J genes are TRDV1 and TRDJ1; 10 positions agree with TRDD3. No J gene is reported in TCRdb; it was inferred here by comparing the DNA with germline. The CDR3 runs to 20 residues. V lost 4 bases to trimming and J lost 1 base; unmatched junction nucleotides: 18. Germline CDR1 and CDR2: TSWWSYY and QGS. CDR3 in amino acids: CALGAFRRDWGIPSTDKLIF. The CDR3 DNA is TGTGCTCTTGGGGCTTTCCGGCGGGACTGGGGGATTCCGAGCACCGATAAACTCATCTTT.

For this clone: Only one base separates this from a far larger clonotype, so it likely reflects a read error. In the same sample, other DNA sequences code for this CDR3. A V gene of TRDV3 was called, but no J gene was assigned; TRDD3, as called in the table, went unchecked against the DNA. This CDR3 is 12 amino acids long. Germline CDR1 reads TVYSNPD; CDR2 reads GDNSRS (reference sequence). In DNA form, the CDR3 reads TGTGCCTTTGGGGGACCCGGGGATAAGCTCATCTTT. This codes for CAFGGPGDKLIF.